The next 26 T cell receptor beta chains were all read from a single sample in a study of identical twins. TCRdb called the 5' RACE reads again in MiXCR, with one record for every CDR3 protein. Among some 330,000 distinct CDR3 sequences listed, approximately 10% were seen once. The sequenced sample consisted of naive T cells sorted from blood. These receptors originate from a woman between 50 and 59 years old in good health.

The chain is built from TRBV28 and TRBJ2-3; D is perhaps TRBD1 or TRBD2 (6 bases each). In germline, CDR1 is MDHEN, CDR2 SYDVKM. The CDR3 has 14 amino acids. V was trimmed by 7 bases and J by 3 bases, leaving 14 bases between them. The CDR3 protein is CASTIGGGTDTQYF. The DNA of the CDR3 is TGTGCCAGCACGATAGGGGGAGGTACAGATACGCAGTATTTT.

The rearrangement joins TRBV5-5 to TRBJ2-1; 8 bases align to TRBD2. Trimming cost V 0 bases and J 3 bases; bases outside gene matches: 5. CDR1 is SGHKS and CDR2 is YYEKEE in the germline V gene (reference sequence). This CDR3 region has 16 residues. The CDR3 coding sequence is TGTGCCAGCAGCTTGGGACTAGCGCGCGACTACAATGAGCAGTTCTTC. Translating it yields CASSLGLARDYNEQFF.

This clonotype was seen a handful of times. The CDR3 is CATSRDRVLDTQYF. CDR3 DNA sequence: TGTGCCACCAGCAGAGATCGCGTGCTGGATACGCAGTATTTT. V gene TRBV15 combines with J gene TRBJ2-3; D is unresolved. The CDR3 runs to 14 residues. Germline assignment: CDR1 LNHNV and CDR2 YYDKDF (reference sequence). V was trimmed by 0 bases and J by 6 bases, leaving 10 bases between them.

This clonotype was found many times. The chain uses TRBV20-1 and TRBJ2-1, with D unclear. The germline CDR1 and CDR2 sequences are DFQATT and SNEGSKA (reference sequence). The CDR3 spans 12 residues. The germline V and J ends were trimmed by 3 bases and 9 bases, with 12 bases remaining between them. CDR3 bases: TGCAGTGCTAGCCACGGAGAGCCTGAGCAGTTCTTC. Its protein is CSASHGEPEQFF.

This clonotype was seen at least ten times. The V and J genes are TRBV10-2 and TRBJ2-1; no clear D. Germline CDR1 is WSHSY and CDR2 is SAAADI. The CDR3 has 13 amino acids. The V gene lost 4 bases and the J gene lost 6 bases, with 10 bases spanning the gap. The DNA for the CDR3 is TGCGCCAGCAGTGCAATAAGGGTCAATGAGCAGTTCTTC. As protein: CASSAIRVNEQFF.

In its sample, this clonotype was seen many times. This chain uses TRBV7-2 with TRBJ2-3; 14 bases line up with TRBD2. The CDR3 runs to 16 residues. Germline V gives CDR1 SGHTA, CDR2 FQGNSA. The V gene end was trimmed by 1 base and the J gene end by 7 bases; junction bases not matched to a gene: 4. CDR3 sequence (DNA): TGTGCCAGCAGCTTAGGGGGACTAGCGGGAGTAAATACGCAGTATTTT. Amino acids: CASSLGGLAGVNTQYF.

Regarding this clonotype: The conserved phenylalanine or tryptophan normally closing the CDR3 is absent here, so this likely arose from a read error. V and J are TRBV5-6 and TRBJ2-5; 14 nucleotides line up with TRBD2. In germline, CDR1 is SGHDT, CDR2 YYEEEE. This CDR3 spans 16 amino acids. V lost 4 bases to trimming and J lost 3 bases; unmatched junction nucleotides: 5. CDR3 amino acids: CASSGTSGSRKETQYL. The DNA for the CDR3 is TGTGCCAGCAGCGGGACTAGCGGGAGTCGGAAAGAGACCCAGTACTTA.

This chain joins TRBV5-1 and TRBJ2-6; no firm D call. Germline V gene lookup returns CDR1 SGHRS and CDR2 YFSETQ. This CDR3 is built from 18 residues. Trimming stripped 2 bases from V and 0 bases from J, with 15 bases between. CDR3 sequence reads: CASSLGDSTSSGANVLTF. The CDR3 region has the DNA TGCGCCAGCAGCTTAGGTGACTCGACCTCCTCTGGGGCCAACGTCCTGACTTTC.

The chain has TRBV5-6 and TRBJ2-3; perhaps TRBD1 as D (6 bases). The length of the CDR3 is 16 residues. Trimming removed 4 bases at V and 2 bases at J, with 17 bases between. Germline lookup yields CDR1 SGHDT and CDR2 YYEEEE. The DNA of the CDR3 is TGTGCCAGCAGCCGGGACCGGGACACTTCCACAGATACGCAGTATTTT. Its translation is CASSRDRDTSTDTQYF.

This clonotype was detected a few times. V usage is TRBV11-2 and J usage is TRBJ1-1; D is unclear. The length of the CDR3 is 13 residues. Germline V gene sequence: CDR1 SGHAT, CDR2 FQNNGV. V shed 5 bases and J shed 6 bases, with 13 bases lying between them. CDR3 nucleotides: TGTGCCAGCAGCCCTGCGGAGTCGGCTGAAGCTTTCTTT. Translating it yields CASSPAESAEAFF.

This clonotype has ten or more counts. This chain joins TRBV12-3 or TRBV12-4 and TRBJ2-7; unclear D gene. The V end was cut by 3 bases, the J end by 2 bases, with 8 bases between. CDR3 length equals 13 residues. The CDR3 DNA sequence: TGTGCCAGCAGTTTTGGCTCAGCCTACGAGCAGTACTTC. It codes for CASSFGSAYEQYF.

This rearrangement joins TRBV7-8 to TRBJ2-7; no clear D gene. V lost 2 bases and J lost 2, with 7 bases in between. CDR1 and CDR2 (germline): SGHVS, FQNEAQ. The CDR3 loop spans 13 amino acids. CDR3 DNA: TGTGCCAGCAGCTTAATGGAGACCTACGAGCAGTACGTC. Its protein product is CASSLMETYEQYV.

The chain links TRBV9 to TRBJ2-1; D is undetermined. CDR1 is SGDLS and CDR2 is YYNGEE in the germline V gene. This CDR3 has 15 residues. Trimming took 0 bases from V and 5 from J, leaving 12 bases between them. CDR3 sequence (DNA): TGTGCCAGCAGCGTAGGACTTCTACCTAACAATGAGCAGTTCTTC. Residues: CASSVGLLPNNEQFF.

This clonotype came up many times. The V gene is TRBV11-2, the J gene TRBJ2-7, with a weak D call TRBD1 (5 bases). Per germline, CDR1 SGHAT and CDR2 FQNNGV. The germline V and J ends were trimmed by 5 bases and 2 bases, with 10 bases remaining between them. The CDR3 is 13 residues long. The CDR3 region has the DNA TGTGCCAGCAGCACAGGTGGTCCCTACGAGCAGTACGTC. Translation gives CASSTGGPYEQYV.

In this sample, this clonotype turned up many times. The chain employs TRBV5-1 and TRBJ2-1; D possibly matches TRBD1 or TRBD2 (7 bases each). Per the germline V gene, CDR1 is SGHRS and CDR2 is YFSETQ. The germline V and J ends were trimmed by 1 base and 5 bases, with 19 bases remaining between them. This CDR3 is 17 amino acids long. CDR3 sequence: CASSLRPGGGRDNEQFF. CDR3 in DNA: TGCGCCAGCAGCTTGAGGCCAGGGGGAGGGAGGGACAATGAGCAGTTCTTC.

The chain uses TRBV20-1 and TRBJ2-3; D may be TRBD1 (6 bases). V was pared by 4 bases and J by 2 bases, with 13 bases between. This CDR3 is built from 14 residues. Germline lookup yields CDR1 DFQATT and CDR2 SNEGSKA (reference sequence). The CDR3, as DNA: TGCAGTGCTACAAGGACAGACAACACAGATACGCAGTATTTT. Protein sequence: CSATRTDNTDTQYF.

CDR3 sequence: CASTTRSYNEQFF. As DNA, the CDR3 is TGTGCCAGCACCACCCGCTCCTACAATGAGCAGTTCTTC. The gene calls are TRBV11-3 and TRBJ2-1, with no clear D. Germline loops: CDR1 SGHNT, CDR2 YENEEA. V was trimmed by 7 bases and J by 0 bases, leaving 7 bases between them. CDR3 length: 13 amino acids. Looking up the rest from reference TRBV11-3 and TRBJ2-1 gives the full variable domain: EAGVVQSPRYKIIEKKQPVAFWCNPISGHNTLYWYLQNLGQGPELLIRYENEEAVDDSQLPKDRFSAERLKGVDSTLKIQPAELGDSAVYLCASTTRSYNEQFFGPGTRLTVL.

Many counts were recorded for this clonotype. The rearrangement joins TRBV29-1 to TRBJ2-2, with 8 bases that match TRBD1. The V gene end was trimmed by 5 bases and the J gene end by 4 bases; junction bases not matched to a gene: 3. Germline CDR1 and CDR2: SQVTM and ANQGSEA. The CDR3 runs 13 residues. The CDR3 region is CSVQGAITGELFF. CDR3 bases: TGCAGCGTTCAGGGGGCGATCACCGGGGAGCTGTTTTTT.

The chain couples TRBV27 to TRBJ2-3, with D hard to call. The V end lost 6 bases, the J end lost 2 bases, and 12 bases lay between the germline ends. The CDR3 is 14 amino acids. The germline V gene encodes CDR1 MNHEY and CDR2 SMNVEV (reference sequence). CDR3 nucleotide sequence: TGTGCCAGCAGAGATCGGGTTTACACAGATACGCAGTATTTT. It is translated as CASRDRVYTDTQYF.

This clonotype was counted a few times. CDR3 DNA sequence: TGTGCCAGTCTATGGACTGGTTTCCCCAATGAGCAGTTCTTC. Its protein product is CASLWTGFPNEQFF. The chain employs TRBV7-9 and TRBJ2-1; perhaps TRBD2 as D (5 bases). Looked up from germline, CDR1 is SEHNR and CDR2 is FQNEAQ (reference sequence). This CDR3 is 14 amino acids long. The V end lost 9 bases, the J end lost 6 bases, and 18 bases lay between the germline ends.

This clonotype was recorded a few times. The chain couples TRBV10-2 to TRBJ1-5; no clear D. The germline V gene has CDR1 WSHSY and CDR2 SAAADI. V lost 3 bases and J 4 bases, leaving 10 bases between the germline ends. This CDR3 has 14 residues. CDR3 in amino acids: CASSDSRANQPQHF. CDR3 nucleotide sequence: TGCGCCAGCAGTGACTCTCGGGCAAATCAGCCCCAGCATTTT.

This clonotype appeared many times. CDR3 residues: CASSYSGRAYEQYF. The CDR3 nucleotides read TGTGCCAGCAGTTATAGCGGGAGGGCTTACGAGCAGTACTTC. The rearrangement joins TRBV12-3 or TRBV12-4 to TRBJ2-7; 11 bases are a match to TRBD2. The CDR3 is 14 amino acids. Unmatched junction bases numbered 3, after V lost 4 bases and J lost 4 bases.

This clonotype appeared many times. The chain is built from TRBV29-1 and TRBJ1-1, with D maybe TRBD1 (5 bases). V was pared by 5 bases and J by 1 base, with 8 bases between. Per the germline V gene, CDR1 is SQVTM and CDR2 is ANQGSEA. The CDR3 spans 12 residues. The DNA for the CDR3 is TGCAGCGTTCTGACAGAGAACACTGAAGCTTTCTTT. Protein: CSVLTENTEAFF.

This clonotype was observed a handful of times. This chain links TRBV3-1 with TRBJ2-5, with TRBD2 matching 7 bases. This CDR3 spans 16 amino acids. V lost 5 bases and J lost 5; bases outside the gene matches: 14. From germline, CDR1 is LGHDT and CDR2 YNNKEL (reference sequence). The CDR3 spells CASSARLTSKRETQYF. The CDR3 nucleotides read TGTGCCAGCAGCGCAAGACTGACTAGCAAGCGTGAGACCCAGTACTTC.

The CDR3: CASAQGHEQYF. CDR3 DNA: TGCGCCAGCGCGCAGGGGCACGAGCAGTACTTC. J is TRBJ2-7 and V is TRBV5-1, with a possible D match to TRBD1 (6 bases). Between the trimmed V and J ends, which lost 7 bases and 5 bases, there was a span of 10 bases. Germline values: CDR1 SGHRS, CDR2 YFSETQ. The CDR3 covers 11 residues.

The chain recombines TRBV5-1 with TRBJ1-2, with D perhaps matching TRBD1 (5 bases). This CDR3 has 13 amino acids. The V gene lost 4 bases and the J gene lost 2 bases, with 9 bases spanning the gap. The germline V gene encodes CDR1 SGHRS and CDR2 YFSETQ. The CDR3 loop is CASSQDTNYGYTF. CDR3 nucleotides: TGCGCCAGCAGCCAGGACACGAACTATGGCTACACCTTC.